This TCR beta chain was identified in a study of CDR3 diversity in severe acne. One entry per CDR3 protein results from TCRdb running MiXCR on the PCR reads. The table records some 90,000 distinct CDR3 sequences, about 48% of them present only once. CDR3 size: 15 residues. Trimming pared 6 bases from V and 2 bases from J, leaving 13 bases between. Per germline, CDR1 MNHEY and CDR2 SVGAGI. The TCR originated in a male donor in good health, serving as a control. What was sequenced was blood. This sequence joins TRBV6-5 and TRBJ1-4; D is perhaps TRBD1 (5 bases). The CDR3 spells CASRLSGGTNEKLFF. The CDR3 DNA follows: TGTGCCAGCAGACTATCTGGGGGGACTAATGAAAAACTGTTTTTT.